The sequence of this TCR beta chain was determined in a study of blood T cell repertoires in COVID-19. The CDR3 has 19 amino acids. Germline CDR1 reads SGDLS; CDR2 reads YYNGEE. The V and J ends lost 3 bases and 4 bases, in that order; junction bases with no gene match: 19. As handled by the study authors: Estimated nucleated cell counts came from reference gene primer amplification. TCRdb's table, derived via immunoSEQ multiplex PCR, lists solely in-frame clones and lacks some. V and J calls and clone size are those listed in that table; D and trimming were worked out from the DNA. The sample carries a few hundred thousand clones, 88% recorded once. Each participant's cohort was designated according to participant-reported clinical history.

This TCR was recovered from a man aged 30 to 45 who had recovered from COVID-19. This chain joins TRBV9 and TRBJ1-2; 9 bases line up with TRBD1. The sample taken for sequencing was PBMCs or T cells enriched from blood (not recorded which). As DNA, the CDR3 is TGTGCCAGCAGCGCCTTCTCTCGGAACAGGGGGCTCCCCTCCTATGGCTACACCTTC. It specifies CASSAFSRNRGLPSYGYTF. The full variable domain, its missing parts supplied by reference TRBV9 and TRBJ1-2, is DSGVTQTPKHLITATGQRVTLRCSPRSGDLSVYWYQQSLDQGLQFLIQYYNGEERAKGNILERFSAQQFPDLHSELNLSSLELGDSALYFCASSAFSRNRGLPSYGYTFGSGTRLTVV.